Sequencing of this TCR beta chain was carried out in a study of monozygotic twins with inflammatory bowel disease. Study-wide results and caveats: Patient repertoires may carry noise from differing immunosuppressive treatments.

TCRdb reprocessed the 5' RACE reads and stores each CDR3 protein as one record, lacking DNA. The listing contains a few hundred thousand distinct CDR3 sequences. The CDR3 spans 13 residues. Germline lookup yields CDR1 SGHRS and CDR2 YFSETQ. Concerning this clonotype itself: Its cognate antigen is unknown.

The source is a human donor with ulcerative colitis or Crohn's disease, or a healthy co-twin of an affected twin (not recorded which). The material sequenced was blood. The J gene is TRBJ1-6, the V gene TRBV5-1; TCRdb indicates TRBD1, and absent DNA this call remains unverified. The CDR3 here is CASRGQGDSPLHF.